The 2 T cell receptor beta chains in this list originate from one sample, sequenced in a study of CD8+ T cells in alopecia areata. TCR sequencing used cDNA made by reverse transcription of extracted RNA. Here immunoSEQ multiplex PCR was the method, and the copy in TCRdb shows in-frame clones only, minus some. Here the sample spans approximately 89,000 clones, roughly half being singletons. The source material was NKG2D-high CD8+ T cells sorted from blood. Receptors originate from a human donor with alopecia areata.

The chain employs TRBV9 and TRBJ1-2, with D perhaps matching TRBD1 (6 bases). Trimming cost V 5 bases and J 6 bases, with 14 bases left between them. This CDR3 region has 13 residues. CDR1 SGDLS and CDR2 YYNGEE come from the germline V gene. CDR3 sequence (DNA): TGTGCCAGCAGGGAACAGGGTTCGAATGGCTACACCTTC. It codes for CASREQGSNGYTF.

This clone was recorded a few times. The chain combines TRBV29-1 with TRBJ2-7; D assignment may be TRBD1 or TRBD2 (5 bases each). There are 14 residues in the CDR3. V was shortened by 0 bases and J by 2 bases, with 11 bases between the two germline ends. Germline CDR1 SQVTM, CDR2 ANQGSEA. The CDR3 sequence is CSVEDPGTTYEQYF. The CDR3 nucleotides are TGCAGCGTTGAAGACCCCGGGACCACCTACGAGCAGTACTTC.